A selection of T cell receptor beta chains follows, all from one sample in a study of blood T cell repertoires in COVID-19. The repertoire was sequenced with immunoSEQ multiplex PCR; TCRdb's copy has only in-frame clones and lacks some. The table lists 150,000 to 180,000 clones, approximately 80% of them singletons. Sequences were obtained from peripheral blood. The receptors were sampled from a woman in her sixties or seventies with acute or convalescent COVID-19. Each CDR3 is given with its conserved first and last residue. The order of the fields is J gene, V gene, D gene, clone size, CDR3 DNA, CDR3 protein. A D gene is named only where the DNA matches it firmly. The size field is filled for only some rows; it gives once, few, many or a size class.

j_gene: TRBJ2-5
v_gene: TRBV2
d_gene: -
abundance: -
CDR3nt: TGTGCCAGCAGTGACTTTACAGGGTTGAGGGAGACCCAGTACTTC
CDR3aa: CASSDFTGLRETQYF

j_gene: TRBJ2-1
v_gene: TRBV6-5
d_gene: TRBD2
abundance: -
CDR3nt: TGTGCCAGCAGTTACGCCGGGACTAGCGGCTACAATGAGCAGTTCTTC
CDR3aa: CASSYAGTSGYNEQFF

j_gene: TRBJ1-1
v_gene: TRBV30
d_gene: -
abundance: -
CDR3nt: TGTGCCTGGAGTAACACCGGGGGGCCAAACACTGAAGCTTTCTTT
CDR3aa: CAWSNTGGPNTEAFF

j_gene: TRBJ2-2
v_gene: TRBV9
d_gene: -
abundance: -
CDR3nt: TGTGCCAGCAGCCCAAGGGGCCGGCGGAACACCGGGGAGCTGTTTTTT
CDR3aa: CASSPRGRRNTGELFF

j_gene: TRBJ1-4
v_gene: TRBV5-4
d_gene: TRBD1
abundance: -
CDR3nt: TGTGCCAGCAGCTCCCGGGACAGGGGGCAGTCTAATGAAAAACTGTTTTTT
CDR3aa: CASSSRDRGQSNEKLFF

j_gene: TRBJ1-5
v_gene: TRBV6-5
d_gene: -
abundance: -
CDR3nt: TGTGCCAGCAGTTACCGGGGGGGAAGCAATCAGCCCCAGCATTTT
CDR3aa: CASSYRGGSNQPQHF

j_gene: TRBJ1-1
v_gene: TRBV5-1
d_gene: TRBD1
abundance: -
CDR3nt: TGCGCCAGCAGCTTGGAGGGACAGCTGTATAAGTTGAACACTGAAGCTTTCTTT
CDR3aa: CASSLEGQLYKLNTEAFF

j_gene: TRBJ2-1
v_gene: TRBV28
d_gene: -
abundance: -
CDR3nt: TGTGCCAGCAGTCCCCGAGGGGGAAGCAATGAGCAGTTCTTC
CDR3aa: CASSPRGGSNEQFF

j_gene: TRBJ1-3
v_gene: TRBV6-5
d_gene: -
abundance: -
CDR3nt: TGTGCCAGCAGTTATGGTGGTGGGGGCGCAGGAAACACCATATATTTT
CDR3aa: CASSYGGGGAGNTIYF

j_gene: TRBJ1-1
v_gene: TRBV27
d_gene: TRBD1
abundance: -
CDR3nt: TGTGCCAGCAGCACACTTTTGGACAGGCTTACTGAAGCTTTCTTT
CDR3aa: CASSTLLDRLTEAFF

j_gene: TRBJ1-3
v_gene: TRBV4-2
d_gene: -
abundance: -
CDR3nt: TGTGCCAGCAGCCAAGACCGGTCGGCGGTGGGAAACACCATATATTTT
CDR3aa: CASSQDRSAVGNTIYF

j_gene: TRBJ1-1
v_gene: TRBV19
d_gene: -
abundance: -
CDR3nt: TGTGCCAGTAGTATCCTCGGGACTGAAGCTTTCTTT
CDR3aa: CASSILGTEAFF

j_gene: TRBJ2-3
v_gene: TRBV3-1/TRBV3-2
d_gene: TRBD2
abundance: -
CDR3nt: TGTGCCAGCAGCCACTTAGCGGGGGGGATAGATACGCAGTATTTT
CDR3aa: CASSHLAGGIDTQYF

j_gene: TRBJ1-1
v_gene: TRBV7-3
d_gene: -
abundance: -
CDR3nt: TGTGCCAGCAGCTTAAATCCCGGACAACTGAACACTGAAGCTTTCTTT
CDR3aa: CASSLNPGQLNTEAFF

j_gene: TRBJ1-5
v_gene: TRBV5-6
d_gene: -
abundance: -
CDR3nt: TGTGCCAGCAGCTTCAGGGGTTCAAGGAGCAATCAGCCCCAGCATTTT
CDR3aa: CASSFRGSRSNQPQHF

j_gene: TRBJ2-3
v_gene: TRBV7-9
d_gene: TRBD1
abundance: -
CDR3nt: TGTGCCAGCAGCTCAGGGGGCCAAAAGACAGATACGCAGTATTTT
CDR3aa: CASSSGGQKTDTQYF

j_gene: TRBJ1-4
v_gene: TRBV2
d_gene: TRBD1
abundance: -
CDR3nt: TGTGCCAGCAGTTCAGACAGGGGAGCAACTAATGAAAAACTGTTTTTT
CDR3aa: CASSSDRGATNEKLFF

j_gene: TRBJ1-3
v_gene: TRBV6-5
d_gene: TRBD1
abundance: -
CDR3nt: TGTGCCAGCAGTTACTCGATGCAGGGGGGTGATAACACCATATATTTT
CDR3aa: CASSYSMQGGDNTIYF

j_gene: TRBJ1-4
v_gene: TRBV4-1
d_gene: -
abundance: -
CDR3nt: TGCGCCAGCAGCCAACCGTTTGGGAGTGATGAAAAACTGTTTTTT
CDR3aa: CASSQPFGSDEKLFF

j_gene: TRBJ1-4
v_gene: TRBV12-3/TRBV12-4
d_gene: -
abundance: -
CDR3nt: TGTGCCAGCTCCGGGACACTGGAAAAACTGTTTTTT
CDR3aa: CASSGTLEKLFF

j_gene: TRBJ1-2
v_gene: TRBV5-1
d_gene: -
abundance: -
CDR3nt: TGCGCCAGCAGGGTGGGTCAGGGCTATGGCTACACCTTC
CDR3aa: CASRVGQGYGYTF

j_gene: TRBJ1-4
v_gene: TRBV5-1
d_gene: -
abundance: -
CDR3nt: TGCGCCAGCAGCACCCAGACAGGTGCTAATGAAAAACTGTTTTTT
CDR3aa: CASSTQTGANEKLFF

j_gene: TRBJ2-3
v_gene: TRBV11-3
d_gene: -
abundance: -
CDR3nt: TGTGCCAGCAAGGGGTGGGCCGATACGCAGTATTTT
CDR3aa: CASKGWADTQYF

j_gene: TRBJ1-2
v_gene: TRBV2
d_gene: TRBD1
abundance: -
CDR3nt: TGTGCCAGCATGGACAGGGAAGAAGGGGGAGGCTACACCTTC
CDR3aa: CASMDREEGGGYTF

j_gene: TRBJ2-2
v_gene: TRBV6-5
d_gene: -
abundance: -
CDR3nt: TGTGCCAGCAGGTCTCGGGGAGAAGGGGAGCTGTTTTTT
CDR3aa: CASRSRGEGELFF

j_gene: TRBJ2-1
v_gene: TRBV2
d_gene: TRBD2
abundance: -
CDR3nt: TGTGCCAGCAAAGCGGGGGGGATCAATGAGCAGTTCTTC
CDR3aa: CASKAGGINEQFF

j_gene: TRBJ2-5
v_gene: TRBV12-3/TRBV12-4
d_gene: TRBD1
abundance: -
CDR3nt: TGTGCCAGCAGGGGACAGGTTCAAGAGACCCAGTACTTC
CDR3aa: CASRGQVQETQYF

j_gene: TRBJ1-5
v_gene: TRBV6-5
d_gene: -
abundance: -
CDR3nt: TGTGCCAGCGTGGAGGGAGATCAGCCCCAGCATTTT
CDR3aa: CASVEGDQPQHF

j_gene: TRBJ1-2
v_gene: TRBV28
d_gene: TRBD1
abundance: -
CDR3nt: TGTGCCAGCAGATGGACAGGGGGCGGGTATGGCTACACCTTC
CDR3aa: CASRWTGGGYGYTF

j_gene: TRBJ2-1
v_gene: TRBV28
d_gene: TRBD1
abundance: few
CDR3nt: TGTGCCAGCAGTTTGGGACAGGTTCCGAACAATGAGCAGTTCTTC
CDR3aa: CASSLGQVPNNEQFF

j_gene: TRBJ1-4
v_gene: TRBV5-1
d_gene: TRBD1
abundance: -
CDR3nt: TGCGCCAGCAGCTCGGGACAGACAACTAATGAAAAACTGTTTTTT
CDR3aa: CASSSGQTTNEKLFF

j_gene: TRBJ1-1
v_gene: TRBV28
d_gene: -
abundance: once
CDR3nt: TGTGCCAGCAGTTTTCCCGACAGGAACACTGAAGCTTTCTTT
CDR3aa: CASSFPDRNTEAFF

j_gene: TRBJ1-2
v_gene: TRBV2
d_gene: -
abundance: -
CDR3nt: TGTGCCAGCCCCCTCAGGAGGGGTGGCTACACCTTC
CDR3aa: CASPLRRGGYTF

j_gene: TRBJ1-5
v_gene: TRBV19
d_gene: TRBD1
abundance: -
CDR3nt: TGTGCCAGTAGGGACAGGCAATATAGCAATCAGCCCCAGCATTTT
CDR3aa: CASRDRQYSNQPQHF

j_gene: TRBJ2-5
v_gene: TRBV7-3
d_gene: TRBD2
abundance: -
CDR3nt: TGTGCCAGCAGTCGCGGGGGGAAGGAGACCCAGTACTTC
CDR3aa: CASSRGGKETQYF

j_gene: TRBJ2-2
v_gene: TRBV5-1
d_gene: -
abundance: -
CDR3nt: TGCGCCAGCAGCTTGGGTCGGACTACCGGGGAGCTGTTTTTT
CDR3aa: CASSLGRTTGELFF

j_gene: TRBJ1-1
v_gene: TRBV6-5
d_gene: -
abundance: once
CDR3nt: TGTGCCAGCAACGGAAGGGGGTCAGGGGACACTGAAGCTTTCTTT
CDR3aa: CASNGRGSGDTEAFF

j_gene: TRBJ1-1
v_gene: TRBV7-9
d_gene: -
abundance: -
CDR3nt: TGTGCCAGCAGCTTAGGTCGCGGGAACACTGAAGCTTTCTTT
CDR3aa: CASSLGRGNTEAFF

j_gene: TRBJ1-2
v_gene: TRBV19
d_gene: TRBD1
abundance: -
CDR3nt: TGTGCCAGTACCGATCACTTCGGACAGGCCACCACCATCCTCCTTTATGGCTACACCTTC
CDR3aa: CASTDHFGQATTILLYGYTF

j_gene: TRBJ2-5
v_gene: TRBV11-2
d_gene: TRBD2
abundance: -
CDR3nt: TGTGCCAGCAGCTTAGGGGCTAGCGGTGGTTTTCAGACCCAGTACTTC
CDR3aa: CASSLGASGGFQTQYF

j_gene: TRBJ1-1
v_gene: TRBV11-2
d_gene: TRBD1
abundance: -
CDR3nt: TGTGCCAGCAGCCGCCACAGGGGACCGAACACTGAAGCTTTCTTT
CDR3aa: CASSRHRGPNTEAFF

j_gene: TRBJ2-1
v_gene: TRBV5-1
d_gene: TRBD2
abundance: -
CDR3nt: TGCGCCAGCAGCTTGCGGGGGGATACCTACAATGAGCAGTTCTTC
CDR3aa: CASSLRGDTYNEQFF